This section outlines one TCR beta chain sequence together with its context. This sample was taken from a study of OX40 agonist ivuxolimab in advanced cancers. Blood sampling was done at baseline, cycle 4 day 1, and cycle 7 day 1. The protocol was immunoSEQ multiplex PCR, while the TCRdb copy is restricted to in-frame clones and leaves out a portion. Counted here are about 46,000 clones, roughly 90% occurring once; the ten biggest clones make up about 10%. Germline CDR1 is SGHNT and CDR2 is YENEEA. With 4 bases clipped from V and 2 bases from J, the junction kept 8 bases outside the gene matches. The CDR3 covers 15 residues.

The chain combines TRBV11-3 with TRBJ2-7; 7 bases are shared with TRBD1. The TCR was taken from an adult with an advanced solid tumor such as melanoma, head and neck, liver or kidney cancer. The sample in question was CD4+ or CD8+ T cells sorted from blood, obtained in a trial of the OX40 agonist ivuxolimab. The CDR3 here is CASSYQQGPPYEQYF. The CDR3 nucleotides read TGTGCCAGCAGCTACCAACAGGGGCCCCCCTACGAGCAGTACTTC.